This TCR beta chain was retrieved from a study of blood T cell repertoires in COVID-19. About the research overall: Sites in the United States, Italy and Spain provided acute and convalescent COVID-19 samples. T cells, B-cell-depleted T cells, or PBMCs supplied cDNA or gDNA.

The germline V gene encodes CDR1 SGHRS and CDR2 YFSETQ. Trimming shortened V by 4 bases and J by 3 bases, and 11 bases separated the two germline ends. The CDR3 spans 14 residues. In the original workflow: From reference gene primer amplification, estimates of nucleated cell counts were derived. Sequencing used immunoSEQ multiplex PCR; TCRdb keeps in-frame clones, though not all of them. V and J calls and clone size are those listed in that table; D and trimming were worked out from the DNA. The table includes about 200,000 clones, approximately 86% detected once. The chain has TRBV5-1 and TRBJ1-5; tentatively, D is TRBD1 (5 bases). The clonotype was recovered from a man in his sixties with acute or convalescent COVID-19. Sequenced material: peripheral blood. The CDR3 coding sequence is TGCGCCAGCAGCCTCGACAGCCACAATCAGCCCCAGCATTTT. Encoded protein: CASSLDSHNQPQHF.